This entry lists 19 T cell receptor beta chains sequenced from one sample in a study of identical twins. In TCRdb, the 5' RACE reads were re-called with MiXCR into one record per CDR3 protein. The sample has under 250,000 distinct CDR3 sequences, approximately 7.9% seen once. These data were also reused for a study on yellow fever vaccine responses in identical twins.

Sequencing was performed on CD8+ T cells sorted from blood. These receptors were taken from a woman younger than 35 in good health.

There are many counts of this clonotype. The chain links TRBV14 to TRBJ2-1, with D perhaps TRBD2 (5 bases). Germline V gives CDR1 SGHDN, CDR2 FVKESK. The length of the CDR3 is 15 residues. V gave up 3 bases and J gave up 6 bases, with 15 bases separating them. CDR3 coding DNA: TGTGCCAGCAGCCAGTTTGTAAGCGGCCCCAATGAGCAGTTCTTC. Translating gives CASSQFVSGPNEQFF. Drawing the rest from reference TRBV14 and TRBJ2-1, the complete variable domain is EAGVTQFPSHSVIEKGQTVTLRCDPISGHDNLYWYRRVMGKEIKFLLHFVKESKQDESGMPNNRFLAERTGGTYSTLKVQPAELEDSGVYFCASSQFVSGPNEQFFGPGTRLTVL.

This clonotype showed up just a few times. J is TRBJ2-7 and V is TRBV7-6; 7 bases are shared with TRBD1. The germline CDR1 and CDR2 sequences are SGHVS and FNYEAQ. V was pared by 4 bases and J by 0 bases, with 3 bases of the junction left unmatched. The CDR3 spans 14 residues. The CDR3 protein is CASSSSGGSYEQYF. Here the CDR3 DNA reads TGTGCCAGCAGCTCATCAGGGGGCTCCTACGAGCAGTACTTC.

J is TRBJ2-1 and V is TRBV13; the D gene is possibly TRBD2 (6 bases). CDR1 is PRHDT and CDR2 is FYEKMQ in the germline V gene (reference sequence). The CDR3 is 16 amino acids. V shed 1 base and J shed 10 bases, with 20 bases lying between them. The CDR3 loop reads CASSLDRGLATNEQFF. The CDR3 coding sequence is TGTGCCAGCAGCTTAGATCGCGGTCTAGCGACCAACGAGCAGTTCTTC.

This clonotype was recorded at least ten times. This chain uses TRBV3-1 with TRBJ2-1, with TRBD2 identical over 7 bases. CDR3 length equals 13 residues. In germline, CDR1 is LGHDT, CDR2 YNNKEL (reference sequence). Germline trimming cut 1 base from V and 7 bases from J; bases unmatched to any gene: 1. This chain's CDR3 is CASSQGGLNEQFF. The CDR3 bases are TGTGCCAGCAGCCAAGGGGGACTAAATGAGCAGTTCTTC.

The sample holds a few counts of this clonotype. The chain employs TRBV4-2 and TRBJ1-1; D call uncertain. Germline values: CDR1 LGHNA, CDR2 YNFKEQ. V gave up 3 bases and J gave up 1 base, with 9 bases separating them. This CDR3 spans 14 amino acids. CDR3 coding DNA: TGTGCCAGCAGCCAGAACAAGCGGAACACTGAAGCTTTCTTT. It yields the protein CASSQNKRNTEAFF.

This clonotype came up a few times. This sequence joins TRBV28 and TRBJ2-5; D is possibly TRBD1 or TRBD2 (6 bases each). This CDR3 is 15 amino acids long. From germline, CDR1 is MDHEN and CDR2 SYDVKM. V was trimmed by 8 bases and J by 5 bases, leaving 21 bases between them. The CDR3 loop reads CASSLRIGGKETQYF. DNA of the CDR3: TGTGCCAGCTCCCTTCGGATCGGGGGCAAGGAGACCCAGTACTTC.

This clonotype has a handful of counts. This chain links TRBV15 with TRBJ2-4; 7 nucleotides align to TRBD1. CDR1 and CDR2 from the germline V gene are LNHNV and YYDKDF (reference sequence). Unmatched junction bases numbered 10, after V lost 4 bases and J lost 1 base. This CDR3 has 17 amino acids. CDR3 in DNA: TGTGCCACCAGCACCAGGACAGGAGGAGCGGCCAAAAACATTCAGTACTTC. This sequence encodes CATSTRTGGAAKNIQYF.

Note on this clonotype: A much larger clonotype is one base distant, so this may be a read error. The chain has TRBV29-1 and TRBJ1-2; no reliable D call. The CDR3 contains 13 residues. Germline lookup yields CDR1 SQVTM and CDR2 ANQGSEA. The CDR3 DNA reads TGCAGCGTTGAGGAAAGAGCTAACTATAGCTACACCTTC. Translating it yields CSVEERANYSYTF.

This chain links TRBV6-4 with TRBJ1-1; possibly TRBD1 for D (6 bases). Deletions cut 2 bases from V and 0 bases from J, with 10 bases between. The CDR3 covers 15 residues. Per the germline V gene, CDR1 is MRHNA and CDR2 is SNTAGT. The CDR3: CASSDGDIMNTEAFF. The CDR3 DNA follows: TGTGCCAGCAGTGACGGGGACATAATGAACACTGAAGCTTTCTTT.

This clonotype has a count of ten or more. The rearrangement uses TRBV10-2 and TRBJ2-7; 10 bases match TRBD2. CDR3 length equals 15 residues. Looked up from germline, CDR1 is WSHSY and CDR2 is SAAADI. The V gene end was trimmed by 8 bases and the J gene end by 0 bases; junction bases not matched to a gene: 7. The CDR3 protein is CASRAGTSASYEQYV. CDR3 sequence (DNA): TGCGCCAGCCGCGCCGGGACTAGCGCCTCCTACGAGCAGTACGTC.

The chain joins TRBV5-6 to TRBJ2-5; weak D call: TRBD2 (6 bases). The V gene lost 4 bases and the J gene lost 2 bases, with 15 bases spanning the gap. The CDR3 totals 15 residues. CDR1 is SGHDT, CDR2 YYEEEE, per germline. The CDR3 here is CASSLRPGTQETQYF. In DNA, the CDR3 is TGTGCCAGCAGCCTCAGACCGGGGACTCAAGAGACCCAGTACTTC.

This sequence joins TRBV19 and TRBJ2-1; 7 bases agree with TRBD2. Germline V CDR1 and CDR2: LNHDA, SQIVND (reference sequence). Unmatched junction bases numbered 4, after V lost 3 bases and J lost 2 bases. This CDR3 has 15 residues. The DNA of the CDR3 is TGTGCCAGTAGTATCAGCGGGGAGACCTACAATGAGCAGTTCTTC. It translates to CASSISGETYNEQFF.

This clonotype was detected many times. The chain couples TRBV5-1 to TRBJ2-7; D might be TRBD2 (6 bases). This CDR3 is built from 12 residues. In germline, CDR1 is SGHRS, CDR2 YFSETQ. V dropped 5 bases and J dropped 3 bases, with 9 bases sitting between them. CDR3 coding DNA: TGCGCCAGCAGGGGTAGCGGCTACGAGCAGTACTTC. Amino acid sequence: CASRGSGYEQYF. Complete variable domain (other parts from reference TRBV5-1 and TRBJ2-7): KAGVTQTPRYLIKTRGQQVTLSCSPISGHRSVSWYQQTPGQGLQFLFEYFSETQRNKGNFPGRFSGRQFSNSRSEMNVSTLELGDSALYLCASRGSGYEQYFGPGTRLTVT.

The chain uses TRBV24-1 and TRBJ2-2; D unclear. The ends were cut back, 0 bases at V and 3 bases at J, with 7 bases in the middle. CDR1 and CDR2 (germline): KGHDR, SFDVKD. The length of the CDR3 is 15 residues. CDR3 in DNA: TGTGCCACCAGTGATTTGCGGTTGGACACCGGGGAGCTGTTTTTT. Amino acid sequence: CATSDLRLDTGELFF.

This clonotype was counted many times. The chain has TRBV4-1 and TRBJ2-5; 7 nucleotides align to TRBD2. The CDR3 spans 17 residues. From germline, CDR1 is MGHRA and CDR2 YSYEKL. The V segment lost 0 bases and the J segment 4 bases; nucleotides outside the gene matches: 11. In nucleotides, the CDR3 is TGCGCCAGCAGCCAAGAAGTGGTAATGGGCGGGGGAGAGACCCAGTACTTC. It yields the protein CASSQEVVMGGGETQYF.

This clonotype showed up many times. The gene calls are TRBV6-5 and TRBJ1-4, with TRBD1 matching 7 bases. CDR3 length: 15 amino acids. J was trimmed by 4 bases and V by 4 bases; bases with no gene match: 6. The germline gives CDR1 MNHEY, CDR2 SVGAGI. CDR3: CASSSGTELNEKLFF. For the CDR3, the DNA is TGTGCCAGCAGTTCCGGGACAGAGCTTAATGAAAAACTGTTTTTT.

This clonotype was seen a few times. The chain joins TRBV7-9 to TRBJ1-1, with 7 bases identical to TRBD1. CDR1 is SEHNR and CDR2 is FQNEAQ in the germline V gene (reference sequence). The CDR3 contains 14 residues. The junction had 7 bases not matched to a gene; V was cut back by 5 bases and J by 4 bases. CDR3 region: CASSPRDRATEAFF. The CDR3 DNA reads as TGTGCCAGCAGCCCTCGGGACAGAGCCACTGAAGCTTTCTTT.

This clonotype came up a few times. The chain links TRBV29-1 to TRBJ2-7; 7 bases match TRBD1. V shed 6 bases, J shed 5 bases, and the junction held 10 bases outside the gene matches. The CDR3 length is 13 residues. CDR1 and CDR2 (germline): SQVTM, ANQGSEA. This CDR3 reads CSVQGGYADEQYF. DNA for the CDR3: TGCAGCGTCCAAGGGGGCTATGCGGACGAGCAGTACTTC.

The V call is TRBV2, the J call TRBJ1-1; D is ambiguous. The CDR3 is 13 amino acids. The V and J ends lost 7 bases and 1 base respectively, with 10 bases between them. CDR1 and CDR2 (germline): SNHLY, FYNNEI. The DNA for the CDR3 is TGTGCCAGCACAAGATCAGGGAACACTGAAGCTTTCTTT. This codes for CASTRSGNTEAFF.